This TCR beta chain comes out of a study of blood T cell repertoires in COVID-19. Study-level information: T cells, B-cell-depleted T cells, or PBMCs provided the cDNA or gDNA that served as material.

The protocol was immunoSEQ multiplex PCR, while the TCRdb copy is restricted to in-frame clones and leaves out a portion. Found here are 130,000 or so clones, approximately 81% of them singletons; the top ten hold more than 1.4%. Trimming at V came to 0 bases and at J to 2 bases, leaving 4 bases not matched to a gene. The germline CDR1 and CDR2 sequences are MNHNS and SASEGT. The CDR3 runs to 16 residues. The genes are TRBV6-1 and TRBJ1-3; 7 bases line up with TRBD1. This clonotype was obtained from a man aged 60 to 69 with acute or convalescent COVID-19. The sample taken for sequencing was peripheral blood. The CDR3, as DNA: TGTGCCAGCAGTGAAGCTAAGGGGGCGGCTGGAAACACCATATATTTT. Translating it yields CASSEAKGAAGNTIYF.